These 21 T cell receptor beta chains came from one sample sequenced in a study of T cells in Graves' hyperthyroidism and ophthalmopathy. The investigators amplified TCR beta CDR3 regions from RNA transcripts. Initially, a first-round RT-PCR of the TCR CDR3 employed the HTBI primer set. From the multiplex PCR reads, TCRdb called clonotypes with MiXCR, one entry per CDR3 protein. The data show hundreds of thousands of distinct CDR3 sequences, less than 25% seen once. The specimen sequenced was blood. The source is a man aged 25-40 years with Graves' ophthalmopathy.

This clonotype was detected many times. The chain carries TRBV2 and TRBJ2-7; TRBD2 matches 9 bases. V was pared by 0 bases and J by 3 bases, with 9 bases of the junction left unmatched. Germline V gene sequence: CDR1 SNHLY, CDR2 FYNNEI. This CDR3 region has 17 residues. In nucleotides, the CDR3 is TGTGCCAGCAGTGAAGCGCTGGGGACTAGCACTTACTACGAGCAGTACTTC. Translation gives CASSEALGTSTYYEQYF.

This clonotype came up many times. The gene calls are TRBV20-1 and TRBJ1-1, with a weak D call TRBD1 (5 bases). Germline-derived CDR1 and CDR2 are DFQATT and SNEGSKA (reference sequence). The CDR3 runs to 13 residues. Trimming took 3 bases from V and 1 from J, leaving 9 bases between them. In DNA form, the CDR3 reads TGCAGTGCTAGTCGACAGTGGAACACTGAAGCTTTCTTT. Translated: CSASRQWNTEAFF.

There are many counts of this clonotype. CDR3 region: CSARIGARNTEAFF. The CDR3 DNA is TGCAGTGCTAGAATTGGGGCAAGGAACACTGAAGCTTTCTTT. The chain combines TRBV20-1 with TRBJ1-1, with D possibly TRBD1 on 5 matching bases. Germline V lookup: CDR1 DFQATT, CDR2 SNEGSKA (reference sequence). The V gene lost 2 bases and the J gene lost 1 base, with 11 bases spanning the gap. The CDR3 is made up of 14 amino acids.

This clonotype was found a few times. The chain links TRBV5-1 to TRBJ2-3; tentative D call: TRBD2 (5 bases). CDR1 is SGHRS and CDR2 is YFSETQ in the germline V gene. The CDR3 is made up of 15 amino acids. Trimming took 5 bases from V and 1 from J, leaving 14 bases between them. In DNA form, the CDR3 reads TGCGCCAGCAGTGTCGTGGGAGCCCGCACAGATACGCAGTATTTT. Translated, it gives CASSVVGARTDTQYF.

In regard to this clonotype: A read error may be the cause here, since a much bigger clone is one base away. V gene TRBV2 combines with J gene TRBJ2-1; possibly TRBD2 for D (5 bases). The CDR3 runs to 16 residues. V lost 7 bases and J lost 6, with 22 bases in between. Per the germline V gene, CDR1 is SNHLY and CDR2 is FYNNEI. The CDR3 loop reads CASKMTNQLNRNEQFF. The CDR3 DNA follows: TGTGCCAGCAAAATGACTAACCAGTTGAACCGCAATGAGCAGTTCTTC. Looking up the rest from reference TRBV2 and TRBJ2-1 gives the full variable domain: EPEVTQTPSHQVTQMGQEVILRCVPISNHLYFYWYRQILGQKVEFLVSFYNNEISEKSEIFDDQFSVERPDGSNFTLKIRSTKLEDSAMYFCASKMTNQLNRNEQFFGPGTRLTVL.

This clonotype was seen a few times. This chain connects TRBV6-1 to TRBJ2-2; 8 bases are shared with TRBD2. V dropped 5 bases and J dropped 1; count of bases not matched to a gene: 6. Germline lookup yields CDR1 MNHNS and CDR2 SASEGT. The CDR3 spans 16 residues. CDR3 sequence: CASSRRAGENTGELFF. CDR3 sequence (DNA): TGTGCCAGCAGTAGAAGAGCGGGAGAGAACACCGGGGAGCTGTTTTTT.

A few counts support this clonotype. This chain uses TRBV20-1 with TRBJ1-2; D gene uncertain. Germline CDR1 reads DFQATT; CDR2 reads SNEGSKA (reference sequence). The CDR3 consists of 13 residues. V lost 5 bases, J lost 8 bases, and 18 bases lay in between. The CDR3 region has the DNA TGCAGTGCTGCGACGGATGGCCCTGGAGGCTACACCTTC. It specifies CSAATDGPGGYTF.

The V and J genes are TRBV20-1 and TRBJ2-7, with 8 bases identical to TRBD2. V shed 3 bases, J shed 0 bases, and the junction held 7 bases outside the gene matches. Per the germline V gene, CDR1 is DFQATT and CDR2 is SNEGSKA (reference sequence). The CDR3 is 15 amino acids. The DNA of the CDR3 is TGCAGTGCTAGGTTACTAGCGGTGAGCTCCTACGAGCAGTACTTC. As protein: CSARLLAVSSYEQYF.

About this clonotype itself: At one end the junction does not follow the germline gene, possibly because of a read error. The CDR3 spells CASGLYATETQYF. The DNA of the CDR3 is TGTGCCAGCGGTTTATACGCCACAGAGACCCAGTACTTC. V and J are TRBV27 and TRBJ2-5; D is undetermined. Germline V gives CDR1 MNHEY, CDR2 SMNVEV (reference sequence). The length of the CDR3 is 13 residues.

This clonotype showed up many times. This chain connects TRBV6-2 or TRBV6-3 to TRBJ1-1; no clear D gene. Trimming took off 5 bases at V and 3 bases at J, with 22 bases between the two ends. The CDR3 is 17 residues long. Germline CDR1 and CDR2: MNHEY and SVGEGT. CDR3 protein: CASSHEGRGDKDTEAFF. DNA for the CDR3: TGTGCCAGCAGTCACGAGGGAAGAGGTGACAAGGACACTGAAGCTTTCTTT.

This clonotype showed up many times. The V call is TRBV11-2, the J call TRBJ2-1; TRBD2 agrees at 11 bases. J was trimmed by 9 bases and V by 8 bases; bases with no gene match: 21. Germline V lookup: CDR1 SGHAT, CDR2 FQNNGV. The CDR3 is made up of 18 amino acids. CDR3 coding DNA: TGTGCCAGCGGCCGAGGACTAGCGGGTCGTGCGCTCGGGGCTGAGCAGTTCTTC. Translated: CASGRGLAGRALGAEQFF.

This chain connects TRBV28 to TRBJ1-5, with unresolved D. V lost 6 bases, J lost 7 bases, and 19 bases lay in between. The CDR3 length is 15 residues. The germline V gene has CDR1 MDHEN and CDR2 SYDVKM. This CDR3 is CASSPPSSPTQPQHF. CDR3 sequence (DNA): TGTGCCAGCAGCCCCCCTTCCTCCCCTACGCAGCCCCAGCATTTT. Looking up the rest from reference TRBV28 and TRBJ1-5 gives the full variable domain: DVKVTQSSRYLVKRTGEKVFLECVQDMDHENMFWYRQDPGLGLRLIYFSYDVKMKEKGDIPEGYSVSREKKERFSLILESASTNQTSMYLCASSPPSSPTQPQHFGDGTRLSIL.

This clonotype has at least ten counts. The rearrangement joins TRBV12-3 or TRBV12-4 to TRBJ1-1, with D possibly TRBD1 on 5 matching bases. The CDR3 consists of 15 residues. V was pared by 6 bases and J by 4 bases, with 18 bases between. CDR3 sequence (DNA): TGTGCCAGCAGGCAAACGACAGCGCTTTTCACTGAAGCTTTCTTT. Its translation: CASRQTTALFTEAFF.

V is TRBV19 and J is TRBJ1-1, with 7 bases matching TRBD1. Unmatched junction bases numbered 5, after V lost 3 bases and J lost 1 base. CDR1 and CDR2 from the germline V gene are LNHDA and SQIVND (reference sequence). The CDR3 covers 15 residues. DNA of the CDR3: TGTGCCAGTAGTATGAAGGGGGCCGGGAACACTGAAGCTTTCTTT. It is translated as CASSMKGAGNTEAFF.

This clonotype was observed a handful of times. The CDR3 region has the DNA TGTGCCAGCAGCTTAAATGGGGGGCTAGCCTGGGATACGCAGTATTTT. It yields the protein CASSLNGGLAWDTQYF. The chain uses TRBV7-3 and TRBJ2-3; perhaps D is TRBD1 or TRBD2 (6 bases each). Per germline, CDR1 SGHTA and CDR2 FQGTGA. There are 16 residues in the CDR3. Trimming shortened V by 1 base and J by 6 bases, and 17 bases separated the two germline ends.

This clonotype showed up just a few times. The chain joins TRBV7-2 to TRBJ2-1; TRBD2 might be the D (5 bases). Trimming pared 5 bases from V and 7 bases from J, leaving 18 bases between. CDR1 is SGHTA, CDR2 FQGNSA, per germline. CDR3 length: 15 residues. The CDR3 DNA reads as TGTGCCAGCAGCCCGGCGGGTGGTAGACTAAATGAGCAGTTCTTC. Amino acid sequence: CASSPAGGRLNEQFF.

V gene TRBV24-1 combines with J gene TRBJ2-7; D not resolved. The CDR3 is made up of 13 amino acids. The V and J ends lost 9 bases and 2 bases respectively, with 13 bases between them. Germline values: CDR1 KGHDR, CDR2 SFDVKD. The CDR3 DNA reads as TGTGCCACCGACGTCGGGCTTACCTACGAGCAGTACTTC. Its protein is CATDVGLTYEQYF.

This clonotype has a handful of counts. V and J are TRBV12-3 or TRBV12-4 and TRBJ2-5; the D is unclear. The length of the CDR3 is 12 residues. The V end lost 0 bases, the J end lost 7 bases, and 6 bases lay between the germline ends. The CDR3 nucleotides are TGTGCCAGCAGTTTAGCGCTGAGGACCCAGTACTTC. Translated: CASSLALRTQYF.

J is TRBJ2-7 and V is TRBV6-1; 9 nucleotides match TRBD1. The CDR3 runs to 16 residues. V lost 0 bases and J lost 2; bases outside the gene matches: 5. The germline V gene encodes CDR1 MNHNS and CDR2 SASEGT. In nucleotides, the CDR3 is TGTGCCAGCAGTGAAGCGCTTCGGGACAGGGCCTACGAGCAGTACTTC. Its protein is CASSEALRDRAYEQYF.

This clonotype was detected only a few times. V usage is TRBV20-1 and J usage is TRBJ2-4; D is uncertain. Trimming stripped 4 bases from V and 6 bases from J, with 13 bases between. The germline V gene has CDR1 DFQATT and CDR2 SNEGSKA (reference sequence). The CDR3 consists of 13 residues. CDR3 in amino acids: CSATTHAVNIQYF. CDR3 nucleotide sequence: TGCAGTGCTACAACCCATGCCGTAAACATTCAGTACTTC.

This clonotype was found once. The rearrangement links TRBV6-1 to TRBJ2-1, with no clear D. Germline CDR1 is MNHNS and CDR2 is SASEGT. With 6 bases removed from V and 6 bases from J, the gap between germline ends came to 12 bases. This CDR3 has 13 residues. The CDR3 is CASSPNLPNEQFF. In DNA, the CDR3 is TGTGCCAGCAGCCCCAATCTCCCCAATGAGCAGTTCTTC.